This record looks at one TCR beta chain sequence and its context. The sample comes from a study of blood T cell repertoires in COVID-19. Study context: The United States, Italy and Spain were the sources of the acute and convalescent COVID-19 samples. PBMCs, B-cell-depleted T cells, or T cells were the source of the cDNA or gDNA that made up the material.

As originally analysed: Nucleated cell number was recorded as an estimate derived from reference gene primer amplification. The data were produced by immunoSEQ multiplex PCR, yet TCRdb's version contains in-frame clones alone and is incomplete. The DNA was the basis for D and trimming; V, J and clone size are from that table. The sample includes roughly 80,000 clones, 88% of them seen just once. Germline CDR1 is GTSNPN and CDR2 is SVGIG (reference sequence). The V end lost 4 bases, the J end lost 3 bases, and 18 bases lay between the germline ends. This CDR3 is built from 15 residues. The sample taken for sequencing was peripheral blood. The clonotype comes from a woman over 75 with acute or convalescent COVID-19. The J gene is TRBJ1-2, the V gene TRBV30; a possible D gene is TRBD1 (6 bases). The CDR3 reads CAWTPAGQSDYGYTF. CDR3 nucleotides: TGTGCCTGGACTCCAGCTGGACAGTCCGACTATGGCTACACCTTC.